Listed here are 27 T cell receptor beta chains from one sample, sequenced in a study of blood T cell repertoires in COVID-19. Libraries were prepared by immunoSEQ multiplex PCR; TCRdb keeps only in-frame clonotypes and omits some of them. The sample consists of around 180,000 clones, 75% to 90% of them appearing once. Sequenced input: peripheral blood. The receptors stem from a human donor with active or convalescent COVID-19. The donor label of this sample is uncertain.

This rearrangement joins TRBV24-1 to TRBJ2-1; 12 nucleotides align to TRBD2. The germline V gene has CDR1 KGHDR and CDR2 SFDVKD. The CDR3 is 17 residues long. V lost 6 bases and J lost 1; bases outside the gene matches: 6. The CDR3 DNA reads TGTGCCACCAGTCCGTCTAGCGGGAGGGTGTCCTACAATGAGCAGTTCTTC. Encoded protein: CATSPSSGRVSYNEQFF.

The count of this clone is one. This chain connects TRBV6-5 to TRBJ1-3; the D is unclear. CDR3 length: 16 residues. Trimming shortened V by 2 bases and J by 4 bases, and 15 bases separated the two germline ends. CDR1 and CDR2 (germline): MNHEY, SVGAGI. The DNA of the CDR3 is TGTGCCAGCAGTTACCTCCCGGACTTGGGGGGAAACACCATATATTTT. The encoded protein is CASSYLPDLGGNTIYF.

The V call is TRBV19, the J call TRBJ1-1; no clear D. The CDR3 sequence is 14 residues long. Trimming removed 0 bases at V and 1 base at J, with 6 bases between. Germline CDR1 LNHDA, CDR2 SQIVND (reference sequence). This CDR3 is CASSIDARNTEAFF. CDR3 nucleotide sequence: TGTGCCAGTAGTATAGACGCCAGGAACACTGAAGCTTTCTTT.

The gene calls are TRBV28 and TRBJ2-3; the match to TRBD1 covers 7 bases. With V trimmed by 6 bases and J by 2 bases, 8 bases remained unmatched. Germline values: CDR1 MDHEN, CDR2 SYDVKM. CDR3 length: 15 residues. CDR3 sequence reads: CASSPTGQPTDTQYF. The CDR3, as DNA: TGTGCCAGCAGCCCCACGGGACAGCCCACAGATACGCAGTATTTT.

The rearrangement links TRBV19 to TRBJ2-1, with 8 nucleotides matching TRBD2. Per germline, CDR1 LNHDA and CDR2 SQIVND (reference sequence). There are 18 residues in the CDR3. V dropped 2 bases and J dropped 7; count of bases not matched to a gene: 16. The CDR3 region is CASSIRTAGGRSLNEQFF. The CDR3 DNA reads as TGTGCCAGTAGTATACGAACGGCGGGAGGCCGTTCTTTGAATGAGCAGTTCTTC. The full variable domain, its missing parts supplied by reference TRBV19 and TRBJ2-1, is DGGITQSPKYLFRKEGQNVTLSCEQNLNHDAMYWYRQDPGQGLRLIYYSQIVNDFQKGDIAEGYSVSREKKESFPLTVTSAQKNPTAFYLCASSIRTAGGRSLNEQFFGPGTRLTVL.

V gene TRBV9 combines with J gene TRBJ2-1, with 14 bases matching TRBD2. This CDR3 comprises 16 residues. V shed 0 bases, J shed 10 bases, and the junction held 6 bases outside the gene matches. The germline CDR1 and CDR2 sequences are SGDLS and YYNGEE. The CDR3 DNA reads TGTGCCAGCAGCGTAGTGGGACTAGCGGGAGTAGGCGAGCAGTTCTTC. Translating it yields CASSVVGLAGVGEQFF.

This chain joins TRBV9 and TRBJ1-2; TRBD1 agrees at 10 bases. With 4 bases clipped from V and 2 bases from J, the junction kept 5 bases outside the gene matches. The germline V gene encodes CDR1 SGDLS and CDR2 YYNGEE. The CDR3 covers 15 residues. This chain's CDR3 is CASSPGQGRNYGYTF. In DNA form, the CDR3 reads TGTGCCAGCAGCCCGGGACAGGGGAGAAACTATGGCTACACCTTC.

This clone was seen a single time. V and J are TRBV6-2 or TRBV6-3 and TRBJ2-3; 11 nucleotides agree with TRBD2. The germline gives CDR1 MNHEY, CDR2 SVGEGT. CDR3 length: 15 amino acids. V was clipped by 5 bases and J by 4 bases; unmatched bases: 5. For the CDR3, the DNA is TGTGCCAGCAGTACCCCTAGCGGGAGGCCAGATACGCAGTATTTT. Residues: CASSTPSGRPDTQYF.

This chain connects TRBV5-1 to TRBJ2-1, with 9 positions matching TRBD1. CDR1 SGHRS and CDR2 YFSETQ come from the germline V gene. This CDR3 has 15 residues. V lost 2 bases, J lost 4 bases, and 4 bases stayed unmatched. The CDR3 is CASSLGQGRYNEQFF. For the CDR3, the DNA is TGCGCCAGCAGCTTAGGACAGGGGAGGTACAATGAGCAGTTCTTC.

This clone was seen more than once but under ten times. The V gene is TRBV3-1 (or the pseudogene TRBV3-2), the J gene TRBJ2-7; TRBD1 matches 9 bases. This CDR3 is built from 14 residues. The germline CDR1 and CDR2 sequences are LGHDT and YNNKEL (reference sequence). Unmatched junction bases numbered 8, after V lost 5 bases and J lost 6 bases. The CDR3 region is CASSGGTGMGEQYF. The CDR3, as DNA: TGTGCCAGCAGCGGAGGGACAGGGATGGGCGAGCAGTACTTC.

In this sample, this clone turned up a few times. The gene calls are TRBV2 and TRBJ1-5; TRBD1 agrees at 7 bases. With V trimmed by 6 bases and J by 0 bases, 5 bases remained unmatched. The germline V gene encodes CDR1 SNHLY and CDR2 FYNNEI. CDR3 size: 15 residues. The CDR3 spells CASRTGQYSNQPQHF. DNA of the CDR3: TGTGCCAGCAGGACGGGACAGTATAGCAATCAGCCCCAGCATTTT.

V gene TRBV9 combines with J gene TRBJ2-2; possibly TRBD1 for D (6 bases). The germline V gene has CDR1 SGDLS and CDR2 YYNGEE. V was cut by 4 bases and J by 0 bases, with 16 bases left in between. The CDR3 runs 17 residues. The chain's CDR3 is CASSSPQGRSNTGELFF. For the CDR3, the DNA is TGTGCCAGCAGCTCCCCCCAGGGGCGGTCGAACACCGGGGAGCTGTTTTTT.

The chain employs TRBV5-1 and TRBJ2-3; 10 nucleotides match TRBD2. Germline CDR1 is SGHRS and CDR2 is YFSETQ. Losses at the gene ends were 0 bases for V and 4 bases for J; bases not matched to a gene: 2. This CDR3 spans 15 amino acids. CDR3 sequence (DNA): TGCGCCAGCAGCTTGGTTAGCGGGGGGTCAGATACGCAGTATTTT. As protein: CASSLVSGGSDTQYF. The full variable domain, completed using reference TRBV5-1 and TRBJ2-3, is KAGVTQTPRYLIKTRGQQVTLSCSPISGHRSVSWYQQTPGQGLQFLFEYFSETQRNKGNFPGRFSGRQFSNSRSEMNVSTLELGDSALYLCASSLVSGGSDTQYFGPGTRLTVL.

V and J are TRBV6-2 or TRBV6-3 and TRBJ2-5; D may be TRBD2 (6 bases). Germline lookup yields CDR1 MNHEY and CDR2 SVGEGT. V gave up 1 base and J gave up 2 bases, with 8 bases separating them. The CDR3 runs to 14 residues. The CDR3 DNA reads as TGTGCCAGCAGTTACTTAGGGAGGCAAGAGACCCAGTACTTC. Its translation is CASSYLGRQETQYF.

The chain links TRBV28 to TRBJ2-2, with D possibly TRBD2 on 5 matching bases. The germline CDR1 and CDR2 sequences are MDHEN and SYDVKM. This CDR3 region has 16 residues. V gave up 5 bases and J gave up 2 bases, with 15 bases separating them. CDR3 sequence reads: CASSLPDGGNTGELFF. In DNA, the CDR3 is TGTGCCAGCAGTCTCCCCGACGGAGGTAACACCGGGGAGCTGTTTTTT.

This chain's CDR3 is CASSFSLTDTQYF. The CDR3 DNA reads TGTGCCAGCAGCTTTTCCCTGACAGATACGCAGTATTTT. The J gene is TRBJ2-3, the V gene TRBV5-4, with D unresolved. CDR1 and CDR2 (germline): SGHNT, YYREEE (reference sequence). The CDR3 length is 13 residues. V dropped 2 bases and J dropped 3 bases, with 7 bases sitting between them.

This rearrangement joins TRBV2 to TRBJ1-6; 10 positions agree with TRBD1. V lost 6 bases and J lost 10; bases outside the gene matches: 9. Germline V CDR1 and CDR2: SNHLY, FYNNEI. This CDR3 is built from 15 residues. CDR3 DNA: TGTGCCAGCAGCCCGGACAGGGGGTTAGTATCACCCCTCCACTTT. Translation gives CASSPDRGLVSPLHF.

The genes are TRBV4-1 and TRBJ2-3; 9 nucleotides align to TRBD1. The CDR3 is 16 amino acids. The V segment lost 1 base and the J segment 4 bases; nucleotides outside the gene matches: 6. Germline V gene sequence: CDR1 MGHRA, CDR2 YSYEKL. In DNA form, the CDR3 reads TGCGCCAGCAGCCAAGTCCCGGGACAGGGAGCAGATACGCAGTATTTT. Translating it yields CASSQVPGQGADTQYF.

The chain links TRBV7-3 to TRBJ1-5, with D unclear. V was cut by 5 bases and J by 1 base, with 6 bases left in between. Per germline, CDR1 SGHTA and CDR2 FQGTGA. The CDR3 is 13 residues long. CDR3 sequence: CASSRGSNQPQHF. CDR3 coding DNA: TGTGCCAGCAGCCGCGGGAGCAATCAGCCCCAGCATTTT.

In DNA form, the CDR3 reads TGTGCCAGCAGAGAAAGTGAGGGGGAGCTGTTTTTT. Translation gives CASRESEGELFF. The chain joins TRBV2 to TRBJ2-2; D ambiguous. The CDR3 totals 12 residues. Trimming stripped 6 bases from V and 8 bases from J, with 10 bases between. Looked up from germline, CDR1 is SNHLY and CDR2 is FYNNEI.

The V gene is TRBV27, the J gene TRBJ1-2; no clear D gene. CDR1 and CDR2 from the germline V gene are MNHEY and SMNVEV (reference sequence). CDR3 length equals 15 residues. The V end lost 5 bases, the J end lost 5 bases, and 18 bases lay between the germline ends. The DNA of the CDR3 is TGTGCCAGCAGTCCCCCCGGACGGGCGGGATATGGCTACACCTTC. This codes for CASSPPGRAGYGYTF.

The V gene is TRBV6-6, the J gene TRBJ2-7; maybe TRBD1 (5 bases). Trimming shortened V by 10 bases and J by 6 bases, and 28 bases separated the two germline ends. The germline gives CDR1 MNHNY, CDR2 SVGAGI (reference sequence). The CDR3 loop spans 16 amino acids. CDR3 nucleotide sequence: TGTGCCACCGCCAGTTACGCTCAGGGTTCTTGGGGCGAGCAGTACTTC. Its translation: CATASYAQGSWGEQYF.

This clone was seen only once. This chain joins TRBV11-1 and TRBJ2-7; 9 nucleotides line up with TRBD1. The CDR3 loop spans 15 amino acids. With 5 bases clipped from V and 7 bases from J, the junction kept 12 bases outside the gene matches. Germline CDR1 SGHAT, CDR2 FQDESV (reference sequence). As DNA, the CDR3 is TGTGCCAGCAGCACAGGCCTACAGGGGGCGCGGGAGCAGTACTTC. Translation gives CASSTGLQGAREQYF.

The chain uses TRBV5-4 and TRBJ2-7; 9 nucleotides match TRBD2. V lost 0 bases, J lost 2 bases, and 6 bases stayed unmatched. The germline CDR1 and CDR2 sequences are SGHNT and YYREEE (reference sequence). The CDR3 contains 16 residues. The CDR3 sequence: CASSLGGTSGPYEQYF. CDR3 coding DNA: TGTGCCAGCAGCTTGGGGGGTACTAGCGGGCCCTACGAGCAGTACTTC.

This chain links TRBV18 with TRBJ2-1; 9 nucleotides align to TRBD2. The CDR3 is made up of 15 amino acids. V was pared by 3 bases and J by 5 bases, with 5 bases of the junction left unmatched. Germline assignment: CDR1 KGHSH and CDR2 LQKENI. The CDR3 protein is CASSPRSGRNNEQFF. The CDR3 bases are TGTGCCAGCTCACCGAGGAGCGGGAGGAACAATGAGCAGTTCTTC.

J is TRBJ2-5 and V is TRBV18, with D uncertain. Trimming left V 2 bases short and J 1 base short, with 14 bases between. Germline V gene lookup returns CDR1 KGHSH and CDR2 LQKENI. The CDR3 is made up of 16 amino acids. The chain's CDR3 is CASSPSVGRPQETQYF. The CDR3 bases are TGTGCCAGCTCACCAAGCGTCGGCAGACCCCAAGAGACCCAGTACTTC.

This clone has more than one count but fewer than ten. The chain has TRBV7-2 and TRBJ2-7, with 10 nucleotides matching TRBD1. V dropped 1 base and J dropped 4; count of bases not matched to a gene: 10. CDR1 and CDR2 (germline): SGHTA, FQGNSA. The CDR3 runs to 17 residues. The CDR3 bases are TGTGCCAGCAGCTTAGGTGGTGTGGGACAGGGGTGGTACGAGCAGTACTTC. It translates to CASSLGGVGQGWYEQYF.